This T cell receptor beta chain stems from a study of T-cell memory formation after mild COVID-19. Study overall: There were largely donor-specific TCR clusters. Regarding the study as a whole: CD4+ contracting clones were found mainly in CM and EM, and CD8+ ones in EMRA. Second-wave clones that peaked on day 37 lacked confirmed SARS-CoV-2 specificity.

This clonotype appeared a single time. Its specificity is unknown. Germline V gene sequence: CDR1 LGHDT, CDR2 YNNKEL (reference sequence). The V end lost 4 bases, the J end lost 10 bases, and 17 bases lay between the germline ends. The CDR3 extends over 14 amino acids. Via MiXCR, TCRdb re-called the 5' RACE reads, giving one row per CDR3 protein. The sample holds a few hundred thousand distinct CDR3 sequences; roughly 18% are singletons and the top ten take about 23%. The sequence came from a man in his late teens or twenties who had mild COVID-19 (a few samples of this study predate the infection). Cell type and time point are not known. The V gene is TRBV3-1, the J gene TRBJ2-1; no reliable D call. The material sequenced was PBMCs or a T cell subset sorted from them (not recorded which). CDR3: CASSLSSLGLEQFF. Written as DNA, the CDR3 is TGTGCCAGCAGCCTAAGCAGCCTAGGGTTAGAGCAGTTCTTC.